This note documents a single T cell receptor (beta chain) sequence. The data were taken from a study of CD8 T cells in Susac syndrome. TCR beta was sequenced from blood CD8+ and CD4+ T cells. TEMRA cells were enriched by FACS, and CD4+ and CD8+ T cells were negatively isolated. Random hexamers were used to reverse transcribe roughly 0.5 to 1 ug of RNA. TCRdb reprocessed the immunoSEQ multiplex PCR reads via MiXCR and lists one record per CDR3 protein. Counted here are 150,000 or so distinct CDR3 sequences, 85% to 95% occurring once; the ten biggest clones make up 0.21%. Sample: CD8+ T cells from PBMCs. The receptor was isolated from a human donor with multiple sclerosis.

DNA of the CDR3: TGTGCCAGCAGCTTAAAAACAGGGGACGAGCAGTACTTC. As protein: CASSLKTGDEQYF. This rearrangement joins TRBV27 to TRBJ2-7; 7 nucleotides agree with TRBD1. The trim removed 6 bases at V and 5 bases at J, leaving 7 bases unmatched. The CDR3 is made up of 13 amino acids. The germline V gene encodes CDR1 MNHEY and CDR2 SMNVEV (reference sequence).